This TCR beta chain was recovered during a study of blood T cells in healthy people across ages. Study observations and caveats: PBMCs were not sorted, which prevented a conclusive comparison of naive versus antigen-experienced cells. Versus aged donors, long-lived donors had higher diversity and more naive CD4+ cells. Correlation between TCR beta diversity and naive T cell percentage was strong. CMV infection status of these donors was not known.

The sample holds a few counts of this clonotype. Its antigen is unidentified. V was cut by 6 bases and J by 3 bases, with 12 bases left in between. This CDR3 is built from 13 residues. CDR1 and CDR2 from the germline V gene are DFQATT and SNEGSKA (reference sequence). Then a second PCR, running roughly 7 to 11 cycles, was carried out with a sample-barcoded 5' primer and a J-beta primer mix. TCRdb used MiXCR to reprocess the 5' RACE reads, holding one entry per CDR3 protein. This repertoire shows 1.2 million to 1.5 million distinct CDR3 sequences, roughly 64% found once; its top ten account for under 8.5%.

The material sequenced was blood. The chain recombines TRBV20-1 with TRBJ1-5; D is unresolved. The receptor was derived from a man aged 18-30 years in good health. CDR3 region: CSAPGGINQPQHF. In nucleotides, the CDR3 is TGCAGTGCCCCGGGCGGTATCAATCAGCCCCAGCATTTT.